This T cell receptor beta chain was recorded in a study of blood T cell repertoires in COVID-19 (dated by TCRdb to 2018 to 2020). In terms of the full investigation: Samples covering the acute and convalescent phases of COVID-19 were provided by collaborators in the United States, Italy and Spain. The prospective study material was composed of cDNA or gDNA derived from T cells, B-cell-depleted T cells, or PBMCs. Deeply sampled blood TCRbeta repertoires from subjects exposed to, actively infected with, or recovered from COVID-19 were included in the dataset. A freely available public database, intended as a resource for researchers studying the immune response to SARS-CoV-2, is where the repertoires were released. The samples were drawn from the first 160 participants of the ongoing ImmuneRACE study and from more than 1,000 subjects provided by 6 global collaborators. Sample metadata almost always included a de-identified subject ID, COVID-19 status, age in years and sex. HLA class I and class II types, where available, came from metadata supplied by the sample provider rather than from assay-based typing.

General conclusions and limits of the study: Clinical and demographic metadata were provided uncurated, with the amount varying by source and participant.

Enrolling through a virtual design, the prospective study's participants ranged in age from roughly 18 to 95 years and lived across roughly 23 United States geographic areas. Cohort assignment in the prospective study relied on participant-reported clinical history from a screening survey and a study questionnaire. ImmuneRACE Cohort 3 recovered participants were defined by two consecutive negative NP/OP PCR tests, healthcare professional clearance, or symptom resolution. In the prospective study, mobile phlebotomists collected whole blood, serum and a nasopharyngeal or oropharyngeal swab from each participant. Participants in the prospective study had the option to provide additional blood draws and questionnaires over a roughly two-month period. Before DNA extraction, prospective study blood samples were shipped either frozen or at room temperature. The immunoSEQ Assay, a bias-controlled multiplex PCR, was used to amplify TCRbeta CDR3 regions from genomic DNA. Per the authors' processing: The number of nucleated cells in each sample was estimated by amplification of reference gene primers within the assay. Sequence reads were collapsed and filtered to measure the absolute abundance of every unique TCRbeta CDR3 rearrangement. For each sample, productive Simpson clonality was calculated as the square root of Simpson's diversity index across productive rearrangements. This immuneACCESS table, as held by TCRdb, lists in-frame sequences with V and J called but not all clones. Of the missing ones, under half trace to an unresolved V gene in checked studies; the others have no known cause. For V, J and clone size, that table is used; D and trimming come from the DNA. The sample includes around 450,000 clones, with roughly 91% observed a single time. The ten largest clones take up under 0.7% of the sample.

As regards this clone: Its antigen specificity is not known. The record has no base qualities; no much larger clone is one base away.

The germline V end is reduced by 6 bases and the J end by 0 bases; junction bases left unmatched: 2. The CDR3 holds 13 amino acids from the cysteine to the phenylalanine. The DNA shown is the 39-base CDR3, in frame from base 1. Sequences SQVTM (CDR1) and ANQGSEA (CDR2) are obtained from the germline V gene. The receptor was derived from a man aged 18 to 29 who had recovered from COVID-19. Sample: PBMCs or T cells enriched from blood (not recorded which). The V and J genes are TRBV29-1 and TRBJ1-2; TRBD1 fits 9 bases in the junction. The DNA sequence reads TGCAGCGTCGGACAGGGGACTAACTATGGCTACACCTTC. Translation gives CSVGQGTNYGYTF.